These 13 T cell receptor beta chains were all obtained from the same sample, sequenced in a study of T cell responses to AZD1222 COVID-19 vaccine. Sequencing used immunoSEQ multiplex PCR; TCRdb keeps in-frame clones, though not all of them. This table holds approximately 160,000 clones, about nine tenths found once. The sample in question was peripheral blood, obtained on day 0 of AZD1222 vaccination. These receptor sequences come from an adult in good health.

This chain links TRBV7-2 with TRBJ2-1, with D perhaps TRBD2 (5 bases). V dropped 1 base and J dropped 8 bases, with 18 bases sitting between them. This CDR3 is 16 amino acids long. Per the germline V gene, CDR1 is SGHTA and CDR2 is FQGNSA. The chain's CDR3 is CASSLGWGANSHEQFF. In nucleotides, the CDR3 is TGTGCCAGCAGCTTAGGTTGGGGAGCCAACTCCCATGAGCAGTTCTTC.

The J gene is TRBJ1-1, the V gene TRBV29-1; D is perhaps TRBD1 (5 bases). Germline CDR1 and CDR2: SQVTM and ANQGSEA. V was trimmed by 7 bases and J by 4 bases, leaving 19 bases between them. This CDR3 comprises 14 residues. The CDR3 sequence is CSAMLQGGITEAFF. CDR3 bases: TGCAGCGCTATGCTCCAGGGCGGAATCACTGAAGCTTTCTTT.

The rearrangement links TRBV5-4 to TRBJ1-2, with D maybe TRBD1 (5 bases). The CDR3 covers 15 residues. From germline, CDR1 is SGHNT and CDR2 YYREEE (reference sequence). Trimming pared 5 bases from V and 4 bases from J, leaving 18 bases between. The CDR3 spells CASSTGPGVGYGYTF. DNA of the CDR3: TGTGCCAGCAGTACTGGACCGGGGGTCGGCTATGGCTACACCTTC.

There are a few counts of this clone. V is TRBV5-5 and J is TRBJ1-6; TRBD1 aligns across 9 bases. The CDR3 is 15 residues long. Looked up from germline, CDR1 is SGHKS and CDR2 is YYEKEE (reference sequence). Trimming removed 0 bases from V and 7 bases from J; junction bases left unmatched: 2. The CDR3: CASSLGGTGNSPLHF. The DNA for the CDR3 is TGTGCCAGCAGCTTGGGAGGGACAGGGAATTCACCCCTCCACTTT. The full variable domain, rest sourced from reference TRBV5-5 and TRBJ1-6, is DAGVTQSPTHLIKTRGQQVTLRCSPISGHKSVSWYQQVLGQGPQFIFQYYEKEERGRGNFPDRFSARQFPNYSSELNVNALLLGDSALYLCASSLGGTGNSPLHFGNGTRLTVT.

V usage is TRBV19 and J usage is TRBJ1-1; D unresolved. Germline-derived CDR1 and CDR2 are LNHDA and SQIVND (reference sequence). V lost 4 bases and J 4 bases, leaving 13 bases between the germline ends. CDR3 size: 14 residues. The CDR3 sequence is CASSKDGGGTEAFF. The DNA for the CDR3 is TGTGCCAGTAGTAAGGACGGAGGCGGCACTGAAGCTTTCTTT.

The chain links TRBV19 to TRBJ1-1; D is undetermined. The germline V gene has CDR1 LNHDA and CDR2 SQIVND (reference sequence). This CDR3 is 14 amino acids long. V was pared by 3 bases and J by 6 bases, with 14 bases between. The CDR3 sequence: CASSIGSREAEAFF. CDR3 nucleotide sequence: TGTGCCAGTAGTATTGGTTCAAGGGAGGCTGAAGCTTTCTTT. The whole variable domain, filled in from reference TRBV19 and TRBJ1-1, reads DGGITQSPKYLFRKEGQNVTLSCEQNLNHDAMYWYRQDPGQGLRLIYYSQIVNDFQKGDIAEGYSVSREKKESFPLTVTSAQKNPTAFYLCASSIGSREAEAFFGQGTRLTVV.

The chain links TRBV28 to TRBJ2-7; 9 nucleotides agree with TRBD2. J gave up 2 bases and V 3 bases, and 5 bases lay outside the gene matches. Looked up from germline, CDR1 is MDHEN and CDR2 is SYDVKM. This CDR3 has 15 residues. Here the CDR3 reads CASSLMREGPYEQYF. DNA of the CDR3: TGTGCCAGCAGTTTGATGCGGGAGGGCCCCTACGAGCAGTACTTC. Complete variable domain (other parts from reference TRBV28 and TRBJ2-7): DVKVTQSSRYLVKRTGEKVFLECVQDMDHENMFWYRQDPGLGLRLIYFSYDVKMKEKGDIPEGYSVSREKKERFSLILESASTNQTSMYLCASSLMREGPYEQYFGPGTRLTVT.

This chain joins TRBV10-2 and TRBJ2-7; no clear D gene. Germline CDR1 WSHSY, CDR2 SAAADI. Deletions cut 2 bases from V and 4 bases from J, with 9 bases between. This CDR3 is 13 amino acids long. CDR3: CASSEGRSYEQYF. CDR3 nucleotide sequence: TGCGCCAGCAGTGAGGGCAGGTCGTACGAGCAGTACTTC.

This clone was seen only once. This rearrangement joins TRBV10-2 to TRBJ1-1; TRBD1 matches 11 bases. CDR1 is WSHSY, CDR2 SAAADI, per germline. J was trimmed by 5 bases and V by 5 bases; bases with no gene match: 19. This CDR3 region has 19 residues. The CDR3 coding sequence is TGCGCCAGCAGTCTCCTAAGGGGGCGGACAGGGGGCAAGGGGACTGAAGCTTTCTTT. This codes for CASSLLRGRTGGKGTEAFF.

This rearrangement joins TRBV6-1 to TRBJ2-7, with a tentative D call TRBD1 (6 bases). Germline loops: CDR1 MNHNS, CDR2 SASEGT. This CDR3 is built from 13 residues. V lost 5 bases to trimming and J lost 3 bases, with 11 bases between them. DNA for the CDR3: TGTGCCAGCAGTTCAGGGGTACTCTACGAGCAGTACTTC. Encoded protein: CASSSGVLYEQYF.

The genes are TRBV9 and TRBJ2-3; D is possibly TRBD1 (6 bases). CDR3 length equals 16 residues. V was shortened by 0 bases and J by 3 bases, with 14 bases between the two germline ends. Germline V CDR1 and CDR2: SGDLS, YYNGEE. The DNA of the CDR3 is TGTGCCAGCAGCGTAGCAACAGGGCTAACTACAGATACGCAGTATTTT. It translates to CASSVATGLTTDTQYF. Full variable domain (outside the CDR3, taken from reference TRBV9 and TRBJ2-3): DSGVTQTPKHLITATGQRVTLRCSPRSGDLSVYWYQQSLDQGLQFLIQYYNGEERAKGNILERFSAQQFPDLHSELNLSSLELGDSALYFCASSVATGLTTDTQYFGPGTRLTVL.

The genes are TRBV7-2 and TRBJ2-7, with 10 bases that match TRBD2. The germline gives CDR1 SGHTA, CDR2 FQGNSA. The CDR3 is 15 amino acids. The V and J ends lost 4 bases and 2 bases, in that order; junction bases with no gene match: 5. The CDR3: CASSSSGGTPYEQYF. CDR3 DNA sequence: TGTGCCAGCAGCTCTAGCGGGGGTACCCCCTACGAGCAGTACTTC.

V is TRBV10-3 and J is TRBJ1-2; unclear D gene. The CDR3 contains 15 residues. Per germline, CDR1 ENHRY and CDR2 SYGVKD. Trimming shortened V by 2 bases and J by 4 bases, and 14 bases separated the two germline ends. DNA of the CDR3: TGTGCCATCAGTGAGCTTGTAGGTAACAGCTATGGCTACACCTTC. This encodes CAISELVGNSYGYTF.